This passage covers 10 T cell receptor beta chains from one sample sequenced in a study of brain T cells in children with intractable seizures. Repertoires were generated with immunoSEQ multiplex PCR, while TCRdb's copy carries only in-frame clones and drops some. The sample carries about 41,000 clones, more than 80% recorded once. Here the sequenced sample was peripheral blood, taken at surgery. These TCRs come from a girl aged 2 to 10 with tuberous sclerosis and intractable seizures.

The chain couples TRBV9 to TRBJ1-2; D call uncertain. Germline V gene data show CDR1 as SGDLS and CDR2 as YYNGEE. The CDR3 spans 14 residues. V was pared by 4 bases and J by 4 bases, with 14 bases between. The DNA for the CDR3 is TGTGCCAGCAGCCCCGACCGGACGGCCTATGGCTACACCTTC. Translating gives CASSPDRTAYGYTF.

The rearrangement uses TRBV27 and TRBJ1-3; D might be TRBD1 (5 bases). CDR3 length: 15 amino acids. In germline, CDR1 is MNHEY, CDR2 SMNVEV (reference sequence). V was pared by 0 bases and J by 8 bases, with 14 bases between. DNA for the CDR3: TGTGCCAGCAGTTTATCGTCAGGGTTGATGGACACCATATATTTT. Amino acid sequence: CASSLSSGLMDTIYF.

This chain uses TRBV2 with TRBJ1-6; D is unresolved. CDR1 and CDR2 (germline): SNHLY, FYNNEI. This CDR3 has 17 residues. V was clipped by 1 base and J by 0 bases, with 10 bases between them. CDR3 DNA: TGTGCCAGCAGTGAAGTTAACCCGAGCTCCTATAATTCACCCCTCCACTTT. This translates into CASSEVNPSSYNSPLHF. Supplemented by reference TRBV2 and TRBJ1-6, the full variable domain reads EPEVTQTPSHQVTQMGQEVILRCVPISNHLYFYWYRQILGQKVEFLVSFYNNEISEKSEIFDDQFSVERPDGSNFTLKIRSTKLEDSAMYFCASSEVNPSSYNSPLHFGNGTRLTVT.

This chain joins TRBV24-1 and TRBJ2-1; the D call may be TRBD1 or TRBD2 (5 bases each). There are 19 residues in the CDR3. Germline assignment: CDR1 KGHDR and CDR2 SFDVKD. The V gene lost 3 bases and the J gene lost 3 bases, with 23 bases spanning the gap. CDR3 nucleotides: TGTGCCACCAGTGATCCCCTGGACTCCAAAGACAGCCGCTACAATGAGCAGTTCTTC. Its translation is CATSDPLDSKDSRYNEQFF.

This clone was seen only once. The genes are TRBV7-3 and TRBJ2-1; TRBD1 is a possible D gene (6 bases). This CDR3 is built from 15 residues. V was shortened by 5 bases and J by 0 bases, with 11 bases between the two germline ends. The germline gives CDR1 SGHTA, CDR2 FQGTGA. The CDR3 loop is CASSTGYSSYNEQFF. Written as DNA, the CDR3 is TGTGCCAGCAGCACAGGGTATAGCTCCTACAATGAGCAGTTCTTC. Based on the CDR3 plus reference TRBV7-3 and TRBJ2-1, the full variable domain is GAGVSQTPSNKVTEKGKYVELRCDPISGHTALYWYRQSLGQGPEFLIYFQGTGAADDSGLPNDRFFAVRPEGSVSTLKIQRTERGDSAVYLCASSTGYSSYNEQFFGPGTRLTVL.

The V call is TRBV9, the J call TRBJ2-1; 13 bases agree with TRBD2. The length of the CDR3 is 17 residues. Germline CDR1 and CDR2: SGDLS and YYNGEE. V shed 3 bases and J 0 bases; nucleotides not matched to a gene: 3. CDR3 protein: CASSATSGGASYNEQFF. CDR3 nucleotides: TGTGCCAGCAGCGCCACTAGCGGGGGGGCCTCCTACAATGAGCAGTTCTTC.

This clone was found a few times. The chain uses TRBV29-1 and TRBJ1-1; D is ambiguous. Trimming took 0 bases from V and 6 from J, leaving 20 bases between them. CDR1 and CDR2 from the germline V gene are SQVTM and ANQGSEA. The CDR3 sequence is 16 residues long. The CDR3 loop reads CSVEDRPNRIKAEAFF. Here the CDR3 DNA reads TGCAGCGTTGAAGATCGTCCTAATAGGATTAAGGCTGAAGCTTTCTTT.

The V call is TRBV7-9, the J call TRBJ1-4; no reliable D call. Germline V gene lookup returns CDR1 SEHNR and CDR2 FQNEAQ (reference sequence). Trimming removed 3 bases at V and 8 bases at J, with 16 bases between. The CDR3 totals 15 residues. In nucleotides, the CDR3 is TGTGCCAGCAGCTTTGGACGAAGGGAAAACGAAAAACTGTTTTTT. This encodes CASSFGRRENEKLFF.

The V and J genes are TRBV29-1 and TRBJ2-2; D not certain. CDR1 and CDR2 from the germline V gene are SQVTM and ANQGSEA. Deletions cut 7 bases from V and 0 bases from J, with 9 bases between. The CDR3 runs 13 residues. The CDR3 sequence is CSGTVANTGELFF. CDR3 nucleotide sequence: TGCAGCGGTACCGTTGCGAACACCGGGGAGCTGTTTTTT.

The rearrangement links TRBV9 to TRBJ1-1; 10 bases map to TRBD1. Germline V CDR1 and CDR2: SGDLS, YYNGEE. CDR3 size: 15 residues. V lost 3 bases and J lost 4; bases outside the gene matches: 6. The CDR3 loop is CASSGGQGLATEAFF. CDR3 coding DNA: TGTGCCAGCAGCGGGGGACAGGGGTTGGCCACTGAAGCTTTCTTT.